This TCR beta chain was documented in a study of post-analysis software for immune sequencing data. Study in general: Some patients lacked subtype; others had relapsing-remitting, secondary progressive or progressive-relapsing disease. Study results and limitations: Elevated frequency relative to controls characterized several TRBV segments in patients, TRBV5-6, TRBV5-1 and TRBV20-1 among them. Multiple sclerosis patients showed significantly lower normalized Chao1 diversity than controls did.

Built from TCR beta cDNA, the libraries had unique molecular identifiers in them. Between roughly 0.95 and 10 million T cells gave rise to 500,000 to 600,000 cDNA molecules. TCRdb re-analysed the PCR reads in MiXCR, keeping a single row per CDR3 protein. The data contain approximately 730,000 distinct CDR3 sequences, roughly 30% of them seen just once; the ten biggest clones take up approximately 0.6%. This clonotype was seen a few times. Its antigen is as yet unknown. This CDR3 comprises 14 residues. The germline V and J ends were trimmed by 5 bases and 5 bases, with 16 bases remaining between them. Per germline, CDR1 SGHVS and CDR2 FQNEAQ.

The V gene is TRBV7-8, the J gene TRBJ2-7; the D is unclear. The specimen sequenced was blood. The receptor's source is a girl under 18 with multiple sclerosis. CDR3 loop: CASSPGGLNNEQYF. The CDR3 region has the DNA TGTGCCAGCAGCCCGGGTGGGCTAAATAACGAGCAGTACTTC. Together with reference TRBV7-8 and TRBJ2-7, the CDR3 gives the full variable domain: GAGVSQSPRYKVAKRGQDVALRCDPISGHVSLFWYQQALGQGPEFLTYFQNEAQLDKSGLPSDRFFAERPEGSVSTLKIQRTQQEDSAVYLCASSPGGLNNEQYFGPGTRLTVT.